This T cell receptor beta chain was captured in a study of blood T cells in healthy people across ages. Study-wide points: TCR beta diversity correlated strongly with naive T cell percentage. Any changes in expanded clonotypes were possibly confounded, as donor CMV status remained unknown.

A note on this clonotype: The target antigen is unknown.

A second about 6 to 12 cycle PCR used barcoded and J-beta primers. TCRdb re-derived calls from the 5' RACE reads in MiXCR, one entry per CDR3 protein. The data contain roughly 1,300,000 distinct CDR3 sequences, approximately 60% of them seen just once; the ten biggest clones take up about 6.7%. The CDR3 has 15 residues. Germline-derived CDR1 and CDR2 are SGHTA and FQGNSA. V lost 5 bases and J lost 4; bases outside the gene matches: 8. The receptor was derived from a man between 18 and 35 years old in good health. Sequencing was done on a sample of blood. The chain has TRBV7-2 and TRBJ1-5, with TRBD1 identical over 7 bases. CDR3 coding DNA: TGTGCCAGCAGCCCGAGGGACAGCCAAAATCAGCCCCAGCATTTT. Translated: CASSPRDSQNQPQHF.